The 5 T cell receptor beta chains in this list originate from one sample, sequenced in a study of a mutant IDH1 vaccine in newly diagnosed glioma. Using immunoSEQ multiplex PCR, the repertoire was profiled, and TCRdb retains in-frame clones only, with some absent. The data hold around 40,000 clones, with around 83% observed a single time. No antigen has been assigned to these receptors. As for time point: week 11, during vaccination. Doses of 300 ug of mutant IDH1 20-mer peptide were given with topical imiquimod. The starting material was PBMCs, obtained from a glioma patient whose treatment included an IDH1 peptide vaccine. All receptors derive from a man aged 40-50 years with glioma.

V usage is TRBV7-3 and J usage is TRBJ1-1; 7 bases fit TRBD1. V was clipped by 6 bases and J by 0 bases; unmatched bases: 1. There are 13 residues in the CDR3. CDR1 is SGHTA, CDR2 FQGTGA, per germline. The CDR3 loop is CASSDRVNTEAFF. In DNA form, the CDR3 reads TGTGCCAGCAGTGACAGGGTGAACACTGAAGCTTTCTTT.

The chain joins TRBV10-3 to TRBJ2-1, with 9 nucleotides matching TRBD2. This CDR3 has 16 residues. Trimming removed 7 bases from V and 4 bases from J; junction bases left unmatched: 11. Germline loops: CDR1 ENHRY, CDR2 SYGVKD. For the CDR3, the DNA is TGTGCCATCAATCCCAATGGAGCGGGAGGATACAATGAGCAGTTCTTC. Translated: CAINPNGAGGYNEQFF.

This chain uses TRBV4-1 with TRBJ1-2; D gene ambiguous. This CDR3 comprises 14 residues. With 1 base removed from V and 5 bases from J, the gap between germline ends came to 11 bases. Germline V gene lookup returns CDR1 MGHRA and CDR2 YSYEKL. CDR3 loop: CASSQGEGWYGYTF. CDR3 DNA sequence: TGCGCCAGCAGCCAAGGGGAGGGTTGGTATGGCTACACCTTC.

The gene calls are TRBV5-6 and TRBJ1-1; TRBD1 might be the D (5 bases). Trimming stripped 0 bases from V and 1 base from J, with 10 bases between. Germline V gene sequence: CDR1 SGHDT, CDR2 YYEEEE. The CDR3 sequence is 15 residues long. CDR3 bases: TGTGCCAGCAGCTTGGGTGGGGGTGGGAACACTGAAGCTTTCTTT. As protein: CASSLGGGGNTEAFF.

The DNA of the CDR3 is TGTGCCAGCAGCTTGGGACAGAAAGAGACCCAGTACTTC. This encodes CASSLGQKETQYF. V usage is TRBV7-7 and J usage is TRBJ2-5; 7 bases agree with TRBD1. Germline trimming cut 3 bases from V and 3 bases from J; bases unmatched to any gene: 1. Germline loops: CDR1 SSHAT, CDR2 FNYEAQ (reference sequence). The CDR3 has 13 residues.